Below are 19 T cell receptor beta chains sequenced from a single sample in a study of blood T cells in healthy people across ages. With a J-beta primer mix and a sample-barcoded 5' primer, a second PCR ran about 7 to 12 cycles. TCRdb reprocessed the 5' RACE reads with MiXCR, giving one entry per CDR3 protein. This table has around 620,000 distinct CDR3 sequences, 25% to 30% appearing once. Material: blood. The receptors stem from a woman between 65 and 79 years old in good health.

The genes are TRBV20-1 and TRBJ2-5, with D unresolved. V was cut by 6 bases and J by 7 bases, with 9 bases left in between. Germline V gene data show CDR1 as DFQATT and CDR2 as SNEGSKA (reference sequence). The CDR3 is made up of 10 amino acids. CDR3 residues: CSALLGTQYF. The CDR3 DNA follows: TGCAGTGCCCTCTTAGGGACCCAGTACTTC.

The V and J genes are TRBV20-1 and TRBJ1-1; no clear D gene. CDR1 DFQATT and CDR2 SNEGSKA come from the germline V gene (reference sequence). Trimming left V 3 bases short and J 2 bases short, with 10 bases between. This CDR3 has 13 residues. CDR3 region: CSASSGFNTEAFF. The CDR3, as DNA: TGCAGTGCTAGTTCAGGATTTAACACTGAAGCTTTCTTT.

This chain uses TRBV5-1 with TRBJ2-3, with D possibly TRBD1 on 7 matching bases. Germline values: CDR1 SGHRS, CDR2 YFSETQ. Between the trimmed V and J ends, which lost 4 bases and 5 bases, there was a span of 14 bases. This CDR3 comprises 14 residues. The CDR3 protein is CASSMGQGGDTQYF. As DNA, the CDR3 is TGCGCCAGCAGCATGGGGCAGGGGGGAGATACGCAGTATTTT.

This clonotype came up a few times. The chain uses TRBV7-9 and TRBJ1-1; 7 nucleotides align to TRBD1. V shed 5 bases, J shed 6 bases, and the junction held 12 bases outside the gene matches. The CDR3 is 15 amino acids. Per germline, CDR1 SEHNR and CDR2 FQNEAQ (reference sequence). For the CDR3, the DNA is TGTGCCAGCAGCACCCGACAGGGCCTCTGGGCTGAAGCTTTCTTT. It encodes CASSTRQGLWAEAFF.

This clonotype has more than one count but fewer than ten. The V gene is TRBV12-5, the J gene TRBJ1-3, with 9 positions matching TRBD1. Trimming took 2 bases from V and 2 from J; bases not matched to a gene: 7. Looked up from germline, CDR1 is LGHNT and CDR2 is FRNRAP. The CDR3 contains 17 residues. The chain's CDR3 is CASGLPWDREPGNTIYF. CDR3 nucleotide sequence: TGTGCTAGTGGTTTGCCGTGGGACAGGGAACCTGGAAACACCATATATTTT.

In its sample, this clonotype was seen a few times. The gene calls are TRBV5-1 and TRBJ1-1; D is ambiguous. Germline V gene data show CDR1 as SGHRS and CDR2 as YFSETQ. This CDR3 is 14 amino acids long. The V end was cut by 2 bases, the J end by 6 bases, with 14 bases between. As DNA, the CDR3 is TGCGCCAGCAGCTTTGGCCAGGCGGGCTCTGAAGCTTTCTTT. It encodes CASSFGQAGSEAFF.

This clonotype has just one count. This chain uses TRBV11-2 with TRBJ2-5; TRBD2 agrees at 8 bases. Germline assignment: CDR1 SGHAT and CDR2 FQNNGV. With V trimmed by 7 bases and J by 4 bases, 14 bases remained unmatched. The CDR3 totals 16 residues. As DNA, the CDR3 is TGTGCCAGCAACTTGAACCGGGTCGGGGGGGGAGAGACCCAGTACTTC. It yields the protein CASNLNRVGGGETQYF. The whole variable domain, remainder taken from reference TRBV11-2 and TRBJ2-5, is EAGVAQSPRYKIIEKRQSVAFWCNPISGHATLYWYQQILGQGPKLLIQFQNNGVVDDSQLPKDRFSAERLKGVDSTLKIQPAKLEDSAVYLCASNLNRVGGGETQYFGPGTRLLVL.

This clonotype was counted between two and nine times. V usage is TRBV4-1 and J usage is TRBJ2-3; unclear D gene. The CDR3 runs to 14 residues. The ends were cut back, 1 base at V and 6 bases at J, with 11 bases in the middle. Per germline, CDR1 MGHRA and CDR2 YSYEKL. CDR3 residues: CASSQGGQGDTQYF. The CDR3 coding sequence is TGCGCCAGCAGCCAAGGAGGCCAAGGGGATACGCAGTATTTT.

This clonotype showed up just a few times. V and J are TRBV20-1 and TRBJ2-7; TRBD1 matches at 7 bases. The CDR3 sequence is 16 residues long. Germline CDR1 is DFQATT and CDR2 is SNEGSKA (reference sequence). V trimming: 0 bases; J trimming: 5 bases; junction bases outside the gene matches: 13. CDR3 in DNA: TGCAGTGCTAGAGAAGCTGACAGGGTAGCTATGCACGAGCAGTACTTC. It encodes CSAREADRVAMHEQYF.

The rearrangement joins TRBV12-3 or TRBV12-4 to TRBJ1-1; TRBD1 matches at 9 bases. There are 16 residues in the CDR3. Trimming removed 5 bases from V and 2 bases from J; junction bases left unmatched: 9. As DNA, the CDR3 is TGTGCCAGCAGTGGAGGACAGGGGAGGGTCAACACTGAAGCTTTCTTT. It translates to CASSGGQGRVNTEAFF.

This clonotype was seen a handful of times. The J gene is TRBJ2-1, the V gene TRBV7-2; the match to TRBD2 covers 10 bases. The CDR3 extends over 16 amino acids. J lost 3 bases, V lost 5 bases, and 7 bases had no gene match. Germline V gene lookup returns CDR1 SGHTA and CDR2 FQGNSA. CDR3 residues: CASSLSGGDFYNEQFF. The CDR3 DNA reads TGTGCCAGCAGCCTCAGCGGGGGGGACTTCTACAATGAGCAGTTCTTC.

The chain links TRBV5-1 to TRBJ1-2; maybe TRBD1 (5 bases). V was cut by 4 bases and J by 6 bases, with 16 bases left in between. The CDR3 length is 14 residues. Germline CDR1 reads SGHRS; CDR2 reads YFSETQ. The CDR3 loop reads CASSPSRVGHGYTF. DNA of the CDR3: TGCGCCAGCAGCCCCTCCAGGGTTGGGCATGGCTACACCTTC.

The chain uses TRBV20-1 and TRBJ2-1; D is unresolved. V was cut by 4 bases and J by 8 bases, with 18 bases left in between. The CDR3 is 14 residues long. Germline CDR1 and CDR2: DFQATT and SNEGSKA (reference sequence). CDR3 nucleotides: TGCAGTGCTAACCCTGCTTCAGCTTCGGATGAGCAGTTCTTC. As protein: CSANPASASDEQFF.

Only a few counts were recorded for this clonotype. The chain recombines TRBV6-2 or TRBV6-3 with TRBJ2-5, with TRBD2 matching 14 bases. From germline, CDR1 is MNHEY and CDR2 SVGEGT. The CDR3 is 18 residues long. Trimming took 6 bases from V and 4 from J; bases not matched to a gene: 13. CDR3 bases: TGTGCCAGCAGCCACCATCCCCAAGGGACTAGCGGGGGAGAGACCCAGTACTTC. Amino acids: CASSHHPQGTSGGETQYF.

This clonotype has just a few counts. V gene TRBV12-3 or TRBV12-4 combines with J gene TRBJ1-4; D unclear. The CDR3 contains 13 residues. V lost 7 bases and J lost 4, with 10 bases in between. In DNA form, the CDR3 reads TGTGCCAGCAACCTTCCGAATAATGAAAAACTGTTTTTT. It translates to CASNLPNNEKLFF.

A remark on this clonotype: The junction does not match germline at one end; this may be a read error. V and J are TRBV9 and TRBJ2-5, with D possibly being TRBD1 or TRBD2 (5 bases each). The J call may not be correct, given that the DNA end is closer to TRBJ2-1. CDR1 is SGDLS and CDR2 is YYNGEE in the germline V gene. This CDR3 contains 13 residues. The DNA for the CDR3 is TGTGCCAACAGCGTAGGGGACGGCAATGAGCAGTTCTTC. Amino acids: CANSVGDGNEQFF.

At least ten counts were recorded for this clonotype. The chain links TRBV24-1 to TRBJ2-1, with D possibly TRBD2 on 6 matching bases. Germline assignment: CDR1 KGHDR and CDR2 SFDVKD. Trimming shortened V by 0 bases and J by 3 bases, and 14 bases separated the two germline ends. This CDR3 is 17 amino acids long. CDR3 coding DNA: TGTGCCACCAGTGATTTGAAAGGGGTAGCGGACTACAATGAGCAGTTCTTC. It translates to CATSDLKGVADYNEQFF.

There are a few counts of this clonotype. The chain links TRBV7-2 to TRBJ2-5; 7 bases agree with TRBD2. The CDR3 has 13 residues. The V gene end was trimmed by 4 bases and the J gene end by 6 bases; junction bases not matched to a gene: 5. Per germline, CDR1 SGHTA and CDR2 FQGNSA. As DNA, the CDR3 is TGTGCCAGCAGCTCCGGGACTAAAAAGACCCAGTACTTC. It encodes CASSSGTKKTQYF.

This clonotype turned up a few times. V and J are TRBV21-1 and TRBJ1-2. TRBV21-1 has pseudogene status. The CDR3 is made up of 19 amino acids. The DNA for the CDR3 is TGTGCCAGCAGCAAAGCCCTTCCCCACCCCAGGGAGGAGGGCTATGGCTACACCTTC. This gives the protein CASSKALPHPREEGYGYTF.